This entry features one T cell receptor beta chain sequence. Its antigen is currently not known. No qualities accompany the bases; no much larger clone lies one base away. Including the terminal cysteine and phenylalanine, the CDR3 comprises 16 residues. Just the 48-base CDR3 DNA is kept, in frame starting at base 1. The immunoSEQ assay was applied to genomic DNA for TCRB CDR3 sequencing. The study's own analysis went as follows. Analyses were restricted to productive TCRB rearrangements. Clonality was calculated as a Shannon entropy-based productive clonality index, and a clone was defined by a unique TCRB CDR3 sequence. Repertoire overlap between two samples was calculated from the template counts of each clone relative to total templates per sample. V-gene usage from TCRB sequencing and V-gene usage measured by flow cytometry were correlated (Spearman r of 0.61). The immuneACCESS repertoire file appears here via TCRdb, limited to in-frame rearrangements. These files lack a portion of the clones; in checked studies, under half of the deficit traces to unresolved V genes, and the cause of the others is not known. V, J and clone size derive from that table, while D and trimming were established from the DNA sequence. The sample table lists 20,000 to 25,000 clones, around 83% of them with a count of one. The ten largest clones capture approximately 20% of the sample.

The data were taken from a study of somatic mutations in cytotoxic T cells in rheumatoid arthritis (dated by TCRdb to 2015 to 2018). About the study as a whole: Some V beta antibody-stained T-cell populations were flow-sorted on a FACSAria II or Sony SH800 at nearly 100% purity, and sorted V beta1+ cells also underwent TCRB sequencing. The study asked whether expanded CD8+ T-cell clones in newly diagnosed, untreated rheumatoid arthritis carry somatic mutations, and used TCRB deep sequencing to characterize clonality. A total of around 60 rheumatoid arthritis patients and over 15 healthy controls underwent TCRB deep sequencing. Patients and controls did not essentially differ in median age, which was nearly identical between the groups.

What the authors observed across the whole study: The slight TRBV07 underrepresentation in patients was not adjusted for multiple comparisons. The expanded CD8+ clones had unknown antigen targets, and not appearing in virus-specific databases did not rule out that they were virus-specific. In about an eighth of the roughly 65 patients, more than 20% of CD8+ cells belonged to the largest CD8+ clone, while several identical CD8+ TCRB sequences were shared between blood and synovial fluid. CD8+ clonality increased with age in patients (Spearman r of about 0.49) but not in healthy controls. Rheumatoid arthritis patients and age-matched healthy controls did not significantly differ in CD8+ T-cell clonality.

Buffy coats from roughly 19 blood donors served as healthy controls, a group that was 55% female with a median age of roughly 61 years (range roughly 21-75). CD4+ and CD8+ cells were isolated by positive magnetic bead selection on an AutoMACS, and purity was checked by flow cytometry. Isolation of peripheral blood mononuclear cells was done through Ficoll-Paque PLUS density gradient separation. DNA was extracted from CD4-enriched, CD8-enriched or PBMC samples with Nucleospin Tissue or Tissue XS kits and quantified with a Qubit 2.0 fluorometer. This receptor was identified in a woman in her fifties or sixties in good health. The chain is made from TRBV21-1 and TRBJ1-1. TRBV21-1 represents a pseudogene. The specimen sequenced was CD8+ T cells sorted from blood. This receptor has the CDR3 CASSKGKGPSNTEAFF. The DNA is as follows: TGTGCCAGCAGCAAGGGCAAAGGGCCCTCGAACACTGAAGCTTTCTTT.